This TCR beta chain was identified during a study of blood T cell repertoires in COVID-19. About the research overall: COVID-19 samples collected from the United States, Italy and Spain covered acute and convalescent phases. Sources were T cells, B-cell-depleted T cells, or PBMCs; the material itself was cDNA or gDNA.

Per the study methods: Amplification with reference gene primers provided the estimates of nucleated cell counts. Generated by immunoSEQ multiplex PCR, the TCRdb table keeps only in-frame clones and is missing some. V and J calls plus clone size are reproduced from that table; the DNA served to infer D and trimming. The sample holds about 370,000 clones; around 89% are singletons and the top ten take about 7%. Sequencing was performed on peripheral blood. This sequence originates from a man younger than 35 with active or convalescent COVID-19.

The CDR3 reads CASSYSMNRNSPLHF. CDR3 coding DNA: TGTGCCAGCAGTTACTCGATGAACAGGAATTCACCCCTCCACTTT. V and J are TRBV6-5 and TRBJ1-6; a possible D gene is TRBD1 (5 bases). The CDR3 extends over 15 amino acids. Germline CDR1 is MNHEY and CDR2 is SVGAGI. Between the trimmed V and J ends, which lost 0 bases and 7 bases, there was a span of 10 bases.